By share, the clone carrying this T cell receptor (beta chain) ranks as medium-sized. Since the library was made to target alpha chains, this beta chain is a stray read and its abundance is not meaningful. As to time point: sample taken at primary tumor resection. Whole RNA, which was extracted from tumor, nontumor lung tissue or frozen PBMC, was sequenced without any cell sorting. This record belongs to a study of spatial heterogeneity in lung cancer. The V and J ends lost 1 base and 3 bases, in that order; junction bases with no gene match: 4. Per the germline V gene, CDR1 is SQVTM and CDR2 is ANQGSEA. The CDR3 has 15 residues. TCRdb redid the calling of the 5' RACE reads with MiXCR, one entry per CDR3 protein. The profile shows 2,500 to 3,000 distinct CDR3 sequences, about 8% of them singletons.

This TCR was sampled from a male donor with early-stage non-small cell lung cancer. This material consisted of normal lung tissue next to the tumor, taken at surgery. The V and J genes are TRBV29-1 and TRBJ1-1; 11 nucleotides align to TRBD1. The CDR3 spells CSVEGTGGAYTEAFF. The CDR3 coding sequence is TGCAGCGTTGAAGGGACAGGGGGCGCCTACACTGAAGCTTTCTTT.